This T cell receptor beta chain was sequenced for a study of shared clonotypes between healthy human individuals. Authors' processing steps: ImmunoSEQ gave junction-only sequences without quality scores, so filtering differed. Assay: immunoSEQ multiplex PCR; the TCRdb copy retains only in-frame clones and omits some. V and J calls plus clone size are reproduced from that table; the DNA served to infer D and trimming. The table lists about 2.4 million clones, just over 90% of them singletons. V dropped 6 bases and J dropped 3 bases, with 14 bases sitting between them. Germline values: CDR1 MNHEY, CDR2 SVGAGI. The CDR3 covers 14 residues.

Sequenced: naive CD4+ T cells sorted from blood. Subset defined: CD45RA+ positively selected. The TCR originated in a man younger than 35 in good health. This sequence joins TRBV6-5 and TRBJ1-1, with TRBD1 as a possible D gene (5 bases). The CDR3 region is CASRRTRLYTEAFF. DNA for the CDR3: TGTGCCAGCAGACGGACAAGGCTATACACTGAAGCTTTCTTT.